The entry below describes one TCR beta chain. This sample is part of a study of T cell repertoires in cytomegalovirus infection. In TCRdb, the reads were re-called with MiXCR into one record per CDR3 protein. The profile shows 250,000 to 300,000 distinct CDR3 sequences, about 26% of them singletons. This clonotype was obtained from a human donor in good health (CMV status not recorded). Some clones in this sample may be carry-over from other donors' samples. Input material: PBMCs.

The CDR3 nucleotides are TGCGCCAGCAGCTTGGGCAGGGACCTCTACGAGCAGTACTTC. It specifies CASSLGRDLYEQYF. The rearrangement links TRBV5-1 to TRBJ2-7; D might be TRBD1 or TRBD2, each matching 5 bases. The germline V gene has CDR1 SGHRS and CDR2 YFSETQ. The CDR3 has 14 residues. Trimming pared 0 bases from V and 3 bases from J, leaving 10 bases between.